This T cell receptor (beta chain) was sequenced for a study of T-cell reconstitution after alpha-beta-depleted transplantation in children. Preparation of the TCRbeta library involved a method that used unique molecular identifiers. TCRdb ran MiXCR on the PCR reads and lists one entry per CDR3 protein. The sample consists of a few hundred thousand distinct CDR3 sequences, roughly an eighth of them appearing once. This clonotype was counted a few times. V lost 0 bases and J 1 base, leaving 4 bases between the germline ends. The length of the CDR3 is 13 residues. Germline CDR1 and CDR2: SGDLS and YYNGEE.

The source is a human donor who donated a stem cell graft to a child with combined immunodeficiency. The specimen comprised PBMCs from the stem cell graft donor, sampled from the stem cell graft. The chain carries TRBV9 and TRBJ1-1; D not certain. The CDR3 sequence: CASSVDGNTEAFF. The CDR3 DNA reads TGTGCCAGCAGCGTAGATGGGAACACTGAAGCTTTCTTT.